This is a list of T cell receptor beta chains from one sample in a study of T cells after posttransplantation cyclophosphamide. Sequencing used immunoSEQ multiplex PCR; TCRdb keeps in-frame clones, though not all of them. This repertoire lists about 22,000 clones without singletons; 4% to 5.5% sits in the top ten. The sample was PBMCs. The receptors stem from a woman aged 50 to 60 in good health, CMV-negative, and a related stem cell transplant donor. Both conserved end residues are part of each CDR3. A D gene is named only where the DNA matches it firmly. Size is stated for part of the rows, as once, few or many counts, or as a class when the clone is expanded.

D gene	clone size	V gene	J gene	CDR3 DNA	CDR3 protein
NA	many	TRBV19	TRBJ1-2	TGTGCCAGTAGCCCAAGACACGTTTTTGGCTACACCTTC	CASSPRHVFGYTF
TRBD2	many	TRBV5-6	TRBJ2-3	TGTGCCAGCAGCATGGTCCGGGGGGGACGGGTGGATACGCAGTATTTT	CASSMVRGGRVDTQYF
TRBD1	many	TRBV29-1	TRBJ1-1	TGCAGCGTTGGTACAGGGGAGGTCACTGAAGCTTTCTTT	CSVGTGEVTEAFF
TRBD1	many	TRBV5-1	TRBJ1-2	TGCGCCAGCAGCCAGCAGGACAGGGGGCCCTATGGCTACACCTTC	CASSQQDRGPYGYTF
NA	many	TRBV27	TRBJ2-3	TGTGCCAGCAGCCTGCGAGATACGCAGTATTTT	CASSLRDTQYF
NA	many	TRBV12-2	TRBJ1-2	TGTGCAAGTCGCTTAGAGACAGGGGACCATGGCTACACCTTC	CASRLETGDHGYTF
TRBD1	many	TRBV7-3	TRBJ1-5	TGTGCCAGCAGTCAGCGATGGGACAGGGAGCATCAGCCCCAGCATTTT	CASSQRWDREHQPQHF
TRBD1	many	TRBV18	TRBJ1-2	TGTGCCAGCTCACCCCAGGGGGTAAATGGCTACACCTTC	CASSPQGVNGYTF
TRBD1	many	TRBV6-4	TRBJ2-6	TGTGCCATCCTACTGACCGACAGGGGGCCTGGGGCCAACGTCCTGACTTTC	CAILLTDRGPGANVLTF
TRBD2	many	TRBV11-2	TRBJ2-5	TGTGCCAGCAGCTTAGTAGGGCTAGCGGAACACTTC	CASSLVGLAEHF
NA	many	TRBV14	TRBJ2-1	TGTGCCAGCAGCCAGGTTAGCGGCCTTGGGTTCTTC	CASSQVSGLGFF
NA	many	TRBV12-5	TRBJ1-5	TGTGCTAGTGGCCTCGGGAGTCAGCCCCAGCATTTT	CASGLGSQPQHF
TRBD1	many	TRBV25-1	TRBJ2-2	TGTGCCAGCAGTGAATACAGGGGGCGGAATGGCGGGGAGCTGTTTTTT	CASSEYRGRNGGELFF
TRBD2	many	TRBV29-1	TRBJ2-1	TGCAGCGTTGAATTGCTAGCGGGACACAATGAGCAGTTCTTC	CSVELLAGHNEQFF
TRBD1	many	TRBV5-1	TRBJ1-4	TGCGCCAGCAGCTTGGATGGACAGGGGAATGAAAAACTGTTTTTT	CASSLDGQGNEKLFF
TRBD2	many	TRBV7-9	TRBJ2-5	TGTGCCAGCAGTTTCCTAGCGGAGTTACAAGAGACCCAGTACTTC	CASSFLAELQETQYF
TRBD1	many	TRBV28	TRBJ2-7	TGTGCCAGCTCCCCAGCGGGGACAGGGTTGTTCTCCTACGAGCAGTACTTC	CASSPAGTGLFSYEQYF
TRBD2	NA	TRBV28	TRBJ2-7	TGTGCCAGCAGAGTAGCGGGAGATTACGAGCAGTACTTC	CASRVAGDYEQYF
NA	many	TRBV23-1	TRBJ1-1	TGCGCCAGCACCTGGTGCGAGAACACTGAAGCTTTCTTT	CASTWCENTEAFF
NA	many	TRBV18	TRBJ1-6	TGTGCCAGCTCACCATCAGTGATATACGATAATTCACCCCTCCACTTT	CASSPSVIYDNSPLHF
TRBD1	few	TRBV6-5	TRBJ1-2	TGTGCCAGCAGCATCGAGGACAGGGGAAACTATGGCTACACCTTC	CASSIEDRGNYGYTF
NA	many	TRBV5-4	TRBJ2-2	TGTGCCAGCAGCTTGGCTCCCACCGGGGAGCTGTTTTTT	CASSLAPTGELFF
TRBD1	many	TRBV28	TRBJ2-5	TGTGCCAGCAGTCGCCCGGGACAGCAAGAGACCCAGTACTTC	CASSRPGQQETQYF
TRBD2	many	TRBV7-8	TRBJ2-6	TGTGCCAGCAGCTTAGCGGGGGGAGGGGCCCACCGCTCTGGGGCCAACGTCCTGACTTTC	CASSLAGGGAHRSGANVLTF
TRBD2	many	TRBV19	TRBJ2-3	TGTGCCAGTAGTATGTTCCGGGAGGTCACAGATACGCAGTATTTT	CASSMFREVTDTQYF
NA	many	TRBV19	TRBJ2-5	TGTGCCAGTAGTATTATTCGGGGGGCACAGGAGACCCAGTACTTC	CASSIIRGAQETQYF
TRBD1	many	TRBV6-5	TRBJ1-1	TGTGCCAGCAACACAGGGGGAACTGAAGCTTTCTTT	CASNTGGTEAFF
TRBD2	few	TRBV25-1	TRBJ2-5	TGTGCCAGCAGTGAATTGAGTAGCGGGGCCCGGGGAGAGACCCAGTACTTC	CASSELSSGARGETQYF
NA	many	TRBV11-2	TRBJ2-7	TGTGCCAGCAGCTTAGAGCTTCGGACAGACTACGAGCAGTACTTC	CASSLELRTDYEQYF
NA	many	TRBV7-3	TRBJ2-2	TGTGCCAGCAGCTTATTAGGCCAGGCCACCGGGGAGCTGTTTTTT	CASSLLGQATGELFF
NA	many	TRBV6-1	TRBJ1-2	TGTGCCAGCAGTGTCCGAGGGGGGGTTAACTATGGCTACACCTTC	CASSVRGGVNYGYTF
NA	many	TRBV6-1	TRBJ1-1	TGTGCCAGCAGTGAATGGGGCGGGGACACTGAAGCTTTCTTT	CASSEWGGDTEAFF
NA	many	TRBV7-8	TRBJ1-5	TGTGCCAGCAGCTCCCAGGGGAATCAGCCCCAGCATTTT	CASSSQGNQPQHF
NA	many	TRBV9	TRBJ2-1	TGTGCCAGCAGCGTAGAGGGGATGAGCTCCTACAATGAGCAGTTCTTC	CASSVEGMSSYNEQFF
TRBD1	many	TRBV11-2	TRBJ2-7	TGTGCCAGCAGCTTAGGGGACAGCTTCGACGAGCAGTACTTC	CASSLGDSFDEQYF
NA	many	TRBV5-6	TRBJ2-3	TGTGCCAGCAGCTTAGGGGGGGCCACGGATACGCAGTATTTT	CASSLGGATDTQYF
NA	many	TRBV28	TRBJ1-4	TGTGCCAGCAGTTTTCGTATCGGAGCAACTAATGAAAAACTGTTTTTT	CASSFRIGATNEKLFF
TRBD1	many	TRBV4-3	TRBJ1-5	TGCGCCAGCAGCCGAGATCCCGGGACAGGGGTTCAGCCCCAGCATTTT	CASSRDPGTGVQPQHF
NA	many	TRBV28	TRBJ2-5	TGTGCCAGCAGTTACCCCATGAGGCGGGGTCGGGAGACCCAGTACTTC	CASSYPMRRGRETQYF
TRBD1	many	TRBV27	TRBJ1-5	TGTGCCAGCAGTACCGGGACAGGGGGCCAAAGCAATCAGCCCCAGCATTTT	CASSTGTGGQSNQPQHF
NA	many	TRBV9	TRBJ2-3	TGTGCCAGCAGCGTCAATAGCGGAGGTACAGATACGCAGTATTTT	CASSVNSGGTDTQYF
NA	many	TRBV13	TRBJ1-3	TGTGCCAGCAGTCATCGGGCTGGAAACACCATATATTTT	CASSHRAGNTIYF
TRBD2	many	TRBV10-3	TRBJ2-3	TGTGCCATCAGGGGGACTAGCGGGGAAAGCACAGATACGCAGTATTTT	CAIRGTSGESTDTQYF
TRBD1	many	TRBV5-4	TRBJ2-1	TGTGCCAGCAGCTTGGTGGGCCAGGGGGCTATTGAGCAGTTCTTC	CASSLVGQGAIEQFF
TRBD2	many	TRBV10-2	TRBJ2-7	TGCGCCAGCAGTGAGGACCCTAGCGGGACTCGAGGACCCTACGAGCAGTACTTC	CASSEDPSGTRGPYEQYF
NA	many	TRBV18	TRBJ1-4	TGTGCCAGCTCACCAAGCACAGAAACTAATGAAAAACTGTTTTTT	CASSPSTETNEKLFF
NA	many	TRBV5-1	TRBJ1-4	TGCGCCAGCAGCTTGGATCCTGCAACTAATGAAAAACTGTTTTTT	CASSLDPATNEKLFF
TRBD1	many	TRBV2	TRBJ2-7	TGTGCCAGCAGTGAAATCGGACAGGGGGCGAGGCAGTACTTC	CASSEIGQGARQYF
NA	many	TRBV10-3	TRBJ1-2	TGTGCCATCAGTGATGAGCAGGTCTATGGCTACACCTTC	CAISDEQVYGYTF